Below, one T cell receptor beta chain is given with its context. The length of the CDR3 is 20 residues. The V gene end was trimmed by 2 bases and the J gene end by 0 bases; junction bases not matched to a gene: 12. The germline CDR1 and CDR2 sequences are MNHEY and SVGEGT. The sample belongs to a study of blood T cell repertoires in COVID-19. Study-level information: T cells, B-cell-depleted T cells, or PBMCs provided the cDNA or gDNA that served as material.

Methods used by the authors: Cell counts per sample came from amplifying reference gene primers. Clones were sequenced by immunoSEQ multiplex PCR, and TCRdb holds only the in-frame ones, with some missing. V and J calls and clone size come straight from that table; D and trimming were deduced from the DNA. The sample has 250,000 to 300,000 clones, about 80% seen once. This clonotype was obtained from a woman of 80 years or more with acute or convalescent COVID-19. Input material: peripheral blood. The chain joins TRBV6-2 or TRBV6-3 to TRBJ2-6; 8 nucleotides match TRBD1. The CDR3 loop reads CASSYTPWTGRLSGANVLTF. The CDR3, as DNA: TGTGCCAGCAGTTACACCCCTTGGACAGGGCGCCTCTCTGGGGCCAACGTCCTGACTTTC.